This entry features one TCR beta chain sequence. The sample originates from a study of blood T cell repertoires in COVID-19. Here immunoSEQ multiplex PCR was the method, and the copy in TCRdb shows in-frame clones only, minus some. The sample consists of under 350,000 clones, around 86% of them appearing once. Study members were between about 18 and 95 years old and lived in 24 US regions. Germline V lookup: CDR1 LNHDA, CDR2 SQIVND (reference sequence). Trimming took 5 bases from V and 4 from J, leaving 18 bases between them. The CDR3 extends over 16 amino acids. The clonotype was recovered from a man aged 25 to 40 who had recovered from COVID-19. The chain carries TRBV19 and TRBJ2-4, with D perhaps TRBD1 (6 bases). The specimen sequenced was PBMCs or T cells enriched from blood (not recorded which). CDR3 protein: CASSYLQGQGKNIQYF. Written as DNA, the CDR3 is TGTGCCAGTAGTTACCTCCAAGGGCAGGGGAAAAACATTCAGTACTTC.